Below, 26 T cell receptor beta chains from the same sample are listed, as sequenced in a study of T cell responses to AZD1222 COVID-19 vaccine. TCRdb's copy holds only in-frame clones and misses some; the assay was immunoSEQ multiplex PCR. The table shows about 140,000 clones, with 92% occurring only once. The specimen comprised peripheral blood, sampled 28 days after the second AZD1222 dose. The receptors come from an adult who received the AZD1222 COVID-19 vaccine.

The chain links TRBV9 to TRBJ1-5; weak D call: TRBD1 (5 bases). The V end was cut by 3 bases, the J end by 6 bases, with 10 bases between. CDR1 and CDR2 from the germline V gene are SGDLS and YYNGEE. This CDR3 comprises 13 residues. The DNA of the CDR3 is TGTGCCAGCAGCGGGGGGGAATTTCAGCCCCAGCATTTT. Amino acids: CASSGGEFQPQHF.

The rearrangement links TRBV27 to TRBJ2-2; TRBD2 is a possible D gene (6 bases). V was shortened by 5 bases and J by 6 bases, with 10 bases between the two germline ends. The germline CDR1 and CDR2 sequences are MNHEY and SMNVEV (reference sequence). CDR3 length: 13 amino acids. In nucleotides, the CDR3 is TGTGCCAGCAGTCATGGAGGGCCCGGGGAGCTGTTTTTT. Translated: CASSHGGPGELFF.

The V call is TRBV19, the J call TRBJ2-7, with TRBD1 matching 7 bases. Per germline, CDR1 LNHDA and CDR2 SQIVND (reference sequence). Losses at the gene ends were 8 bases for V and 4 bases for J; bases not matched to a gene: 5. The CDR3 runs to 12 residues. CDR3 amino acids: CASGDSSYEQYF. For the CDR3, the DNA is TGTGCCAGTGGGGACAGTTCATACGAGCAGTACTTC.

V gene TRBV9 combines with J gene TRBJ1-2, with 7 nucleotides matching TRBD1. Unmatched junction bases numbered 9, after V lost 3 bases and J lost 4 bases. This CDR3 contains 15 residues. The germline V gene encodes CDR1 SGDLS and CDR2 YYNGEE. The CDR3 sequence is CASSAITRGAYGYTF. CDR3 bases: TGTGCCAGCAGCGCTATCACCAGGGGGGCCTATGGCTACACCTTC.

This clone has just one count. The rearrangement uses TRBV7-9 and TRBJ1-2; a weak D match, TRBD1 (5 bases). Trimming stripped 7 bases from V and 8 bases from J, with 17 bases between. This CDR3 spans 13 amino acids. CDR1 and CDR2 from the germline V gene are SEHNR and FQNEAQ (reference sequence). The CDR3 coding sequence is TGTGCCAGCAACCTCGACCGGGGCGACGGCTACACCTTC. This encodes CASNLDRGDGYTF.

The chain has TRBV6-1 and TRBJ2-2; 9 positions match TRBD2. Germline assignment: CDR1 MNHNS and CDR2 SASEGT. V was clipped by 2 bases and J by 13 bases; unmatched bases: 8. The CDR3 contains 14 residues. CDR3 DNA: TGTGCCAGCAGTGAACTAGCGGGGCTTCTAGGGCTGTTTTTT. It translates to CASSELAGLLGLFF.

The V and J genes are TRBV7-9 and TRBJ2-5; 12 bases align to TRBD2. V lost 5 bases and J lost 4; bases outside the gene matches: 2. The CDR3 spans 14 residues. The germline CDR1 and CDR2 sequences are SEHNR and FQNEAQ (reference sequence). This CDR3 is CASSPSGGAETQYF. CDR3 nucleotides: TGTGCCAGCAGCCCTAGCGGGGGGGCAGAGACCCAGTACTTC.

This chain links TRBV7-9 with TRBJ2-3, with D tentatively TRBD2 (6 bases). There are 14 residues in the CDR3. CDR1 is SEHNR, CDR2 FQNEAQ, per germline (reference sequence). Trimming cost V 8 bases and J 2 bases, with 14 bases left between them. CDR3 in amino acids: CASGGEQVTDTQYF. Here the CDR3 DNA reads TGTGCCAGCGGCGGGGAGCAGGTCACAGATACGCAGTATTTT.

The chain has TRBV20-1 and TRBJ2-1; D remains ambiguous. Trimming took 5 bases from V and 12 from J, leaving 14 bases between them. The length of the CDR3 is 11 residues. Germline values: CDR1 DFQATT, CDR2 SNEGSKA (reference sequence). The CDR3, as DNA: TGCAGTGCTCCCTCCCCCCTGAGGCAGTTCTTC. It yields the protein CSAPSPLRQFF.

This clone occurred once. The V and J genes are TRBV5-1 and TRBJ2-1; 8 positions match TRBD1. Germline V gene sequence: CDR1 SGHRS, CDR2 YFSETQ. Trimming removed 4 bases from V and 4 bases from J; junction bases left unmatched: 10. This CDR3 region has 16 residues. The CDR3 reads CASSDPWDRTYNEQFF. The CDR3 DNA reads TGCGCCAGCAGCGATCCATGGGACAGGACATACAATGAGCAGTTCTTC. Using reference TRBV5-1 and TRBJ2-1 for the parts outside the CDR3, the full variable domain is KAGVTQTPRYLIKTRGQQVTLSCSPISGHRSVSWYQQTPGQGLQFLFEYFSETQRNKGNFPGRFSGRQFSNSRSEMNVSTLELGDSALYLCASSDPWDRTYNEQFFGPGTRLTVL.

The chain joins TRBV29-1 to TRBJ1-2; weak D call: TRBD1 (6 bases). V shed 4 bases and J shed 1 base, with 13 bases lying between them. The V gene's germline CDR1 is SQVTM and CDR2 ANQGSEA. The CDR3 covers 14 residues. CDR3 residues: CSVGGGLVNYGYTF. The CDR3 DNA sequence: TGCAGCGTTGGGGGGGGCCTAGTTAACTATGGCTACACCTTC.

This clone is a singleton in its sample. V gene TRBV3-1 (or the pseudogene TRBV3-2) combines with J gene TRBJ2-5, with 11 bases identical to TRBD1. The CDR3 runs to 21 residues. Germline CDR1 reads LGHDT; CDR2 reads YNNKEL (reference sequence). With V trimmed by 4 bases and J by 1 base, 20 bases remained unmatched. The CDR3 coding sequence is TGTGCCAGCAGCCCCTCTAAAGCCGGGACAGGGGGGCCCCGGCTCCAAGAGACCCAGTACTTC. The encoded protein is CASSPSKAGTGGPRLQETQYF.

This chain uses TRBV12-3 or TRBV12-4 with TRBJ2-7; D is perhaps TRBD1 (6 bases). CDR3 length equals 13 residues. Trimming cost V 1 base and J 2 bases, with 6 bases left between them. CDR3 nucleotide sequence: TGTGCCAGCAGTTTAGAGGGGGCCTACGAGCAGTACTTC. Translation gives CASSLEGAYEQYF.

Here the CDR3 reads CASSIIGGDSPLHF. The CDR3 DNA is TGTGCCAGCAGCATAATCGGGGGGGATTCACCCCTCCACTTT. The J gene is TRBJ1-6, the V gene TRBV3-1 (or the pseudogene TRBV3-2), with D possibly being TRBD1 (5 bases). Germline CDR1 is LGHDT and CDR2 is YNNKEL (reference sequence). Between the trimmed V and J ends, which lost 5 bases and 8 bases, there was a span of 13 bases. The CDR3 covers 14 residues.

The gene calls are TRBV7-9 and TRBJ1-5; D gene uncertain. The germline V and J ends were trimmed by 5 bases and 4 bases, with 21 bases remaining between them. The CDR3 runs to 17 residues. Germline CDR1 and CDR2: SEHNR and FQNEAQ (reference sequence). The CDR3 reads CASSLSSPGERNQPQHF. DNA of the CDR3: TGTGCCAGCAGCCTAAGCAGTCCGGGTGAGAGGAATCAGCCCCAGCATTTT.

The V call is TRBV11-2, the J call TRBJ2-7; maybe TRBD2 (6 bases). Germline CDR1 and CDR2: SGHAT and FQNNGV. This CDR3 region has 13 residues. The V gene lost 6 bases and the J gene lost 2 bases, with 11 bases spanning the gap. The CDR3 coding sequence is TGTGCCAGCAGTTCTACTAGCCCCTACGAGCAGTACTTC. Translated: CASSSTSPYEQYF. Supplemented by reference TRBV11-2 and TRBJ2-7, the full variable domain reads EAGVAQSPRYKIIEKRQSVAFWCNPISGHATLYWYQQILGQGPKLLIQFQNNGVVDDSQLPKDRFSAERLKGVDSTLKIQPAKLEDSAVYLCASSSTSPYEQYFGPGTRLTVT.

V and J are TRBV7-3 and TRBJ2-2; D ambiguous. The V and J ends lost 1 base and 4 bases respectively, with 4 bases between them. CDR3 size: 13 residues. CDR1 is SGHTA and CDR2 is FQGTGA in the germline V gene. The CDR3 protein is CASSLMPTGELFF. The CDR3 region has the DNA TGTGCCAGCAGCTTAATGCCCACCGGGGAGCTGTTTTTT. The full variable domain, rest sourced from reference TRBV7-3 and TRBJ2-2, is GAGVSQTPSNKVTEKGKYVELRCDPISGHTALYWYRQSLGQGPEFLIYFQGTGAADDSGLPNDRFFAVRPEGSVSTLKIQRTERGDSAVYLCASSLMPTGELFFGEGSRLTVL.

The chain couples TRBV28 to TRBJ2-1, with 9 bases aligning to TRBD2. The CDR3 extends over 17 amino acids. CDR1 and CDR2 (germline): MDHEN, SYDVKM. V trimming: 4 bases; J trimming: 4 bases; junction bases outside the gene matches: 11. The CDR3 sequence: CASSSSGVIKPYNEQFF. The CDR3 bases are TGTGCCAGCAGTTCTAGCGGGGTCATTAAACCATACAATGAGCAGTTCTTC.

V and J are TRBV7-8 and TRBJ2-7; no firm D call. Germline V gene lookup returns CDR1 SGHVS and CDR2 FQNEAQ. This CDR3 is 15 amino acids long. V lost 8 bases and J lost 3, with 20 bases in between. The CDR3 protein is CASHSLQSPNYEQYF. The CDR3 DNA reads as TGTGCCAGCCACAGCTTGCAGAGTCCAAACTACGAGCAGTACTTC.

V gene TRBV5-4 combines with J gene TRBJ2-7; 8 positions match TRBD1. This CDR3 comprises 16 residues. Per germline, CDR1 SGHNT and CDR2 YYREEE (reference sequence). Trimming cost V 3 bases and J 3 bases; bases outside gene matches: 11. The CDR3 is CASSSGQARGLYEQYF. CDR3 DNA sequence: TGTGCCAGCAGCTCGGGACAGGCCAGGGGACTCTACGAGCAGTACTTC.

The V and J genes are TRBV5-1 and TRBJ2-2; D is unresolved. From germline, CDR1 is SGHRS and CDR2 YFSETQ. The CDR3 loop spans 11 amino acids. Trimming left V 5 bases short and J 3 bases short, with 2 bases between. The DNA of the CDR3 is TGCGCCAGCAGTCACACCGGGGAGCTGTTTTTT. Translation gives CASSHTGELFF.

The V and J genes are TRBV27 and TRBJ1-1; 8 bases are shared with TRBD1. Trimming removed 1 base from V and 0 bases from J; junction bases left unmatched: 4. This CDR3 region has 16 residues. Germline V lookup: CDR1 MNHEY, CDR2 SMNVEV (reference sequence). CDR3: CASSLLPGGMNTEAFF. CDR3 in DNA: TGTGCCAGCAGTTTATTACCAGGGGGCATGAACACTGAAGCTTTCTTT.

The chain links TRBV4-1 to TRBJ2-2; D possibly matches TRBD1 or TRBD2 (5 bases each). Germline-derived CDR1 and CDR2 are MGHRA and YSYEKL. The CDR3 covers 17 residues. V lost 0 bases and J lost 7, with 18 bases in between. This CDR3 reads CASSQEAGTFVGGELFF. Written as DNA, the CDR3 is TGCGCCAGCAGCCAAGAGGCTGGGACCTTCGTCGGCGGGGAGCTGTTTTTT.

On this clone: The same CDR3 also results from other DNA sequences found in this sample. The gene calls are TRBV7-2 and TRBJ1-5; D unclear. V was shortened by 6 bases and J by 4 bases, with 7 bases between the two germline ends. The length of the CDR3 is 12 residues. CDR1 is SGHTA, CDR2 FQGNSA, per germline. The DNA for the CDR3 is TGTGCCAGCAGTCTTTTGAATCAGCCCCAGCATTTT. It translates to CASSLLNQPQHF.

The chain has TRBV9 and TRBJ2-3; 8 nucleotides match TRBD1. Trimming took 1 base from V and 8 from J; bases not matched to a gene: 3. This CDR3 contains 13 residues. From germline, CDR1 is SGDLS and CDR2 YYNGEE. The CDR3 nucleotides are TGTGCCAGCAGCGTAACACAGGGGGTTACGCAGTATTTT. It encodes CASSVTQGVTQYF.

The gene calls are TRBV27 and TRBJ2-3; 7 nucleotides line up with TRBD2. Trimming took 6 bases from V and 11 from J; bases not matched to a gene: 14. The length of the CDR3 is 14 residues. The germline V gene has CDR1 MNHEY and CDR2 SMNVEV (reference sequence). The chain's CDR3 is CASSTLGTGGWQYF. In nucleotides, the CDR3 is TGTGCCAGCAGCACCCTCGGGACCGGGGGGTGGCAGTATTTT.